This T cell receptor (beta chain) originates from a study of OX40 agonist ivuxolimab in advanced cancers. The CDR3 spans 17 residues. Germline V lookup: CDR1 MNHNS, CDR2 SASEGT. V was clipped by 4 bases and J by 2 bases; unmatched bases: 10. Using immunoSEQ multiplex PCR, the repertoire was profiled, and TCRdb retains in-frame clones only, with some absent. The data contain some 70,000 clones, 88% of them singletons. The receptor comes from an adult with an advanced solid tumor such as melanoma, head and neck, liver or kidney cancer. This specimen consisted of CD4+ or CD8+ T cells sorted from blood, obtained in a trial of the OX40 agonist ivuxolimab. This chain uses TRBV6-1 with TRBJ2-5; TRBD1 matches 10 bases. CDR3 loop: CASSAGTGVGIQETQYF. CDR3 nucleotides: TGTGCCAGCAGTGCCGGGACAGGGGTCGGAATTCAAGAGACCCAGTACTTC.